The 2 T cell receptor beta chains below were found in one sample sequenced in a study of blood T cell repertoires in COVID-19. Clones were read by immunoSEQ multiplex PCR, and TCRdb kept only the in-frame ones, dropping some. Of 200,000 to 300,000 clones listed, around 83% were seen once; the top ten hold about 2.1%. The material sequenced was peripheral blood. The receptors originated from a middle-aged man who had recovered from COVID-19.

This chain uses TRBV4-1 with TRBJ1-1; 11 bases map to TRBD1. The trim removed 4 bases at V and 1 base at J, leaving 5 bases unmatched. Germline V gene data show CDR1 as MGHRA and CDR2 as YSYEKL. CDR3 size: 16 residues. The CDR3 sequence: CASSRRTGGRNTEAFF. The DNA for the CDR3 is TGCGCCAGCAGCCGCAGGACAGGGGGCCGGAACACTGAAGCTTTCTTT.

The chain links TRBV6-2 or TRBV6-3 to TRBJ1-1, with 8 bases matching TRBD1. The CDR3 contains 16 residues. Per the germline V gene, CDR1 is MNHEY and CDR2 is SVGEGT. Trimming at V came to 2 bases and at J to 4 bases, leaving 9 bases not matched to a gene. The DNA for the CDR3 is TGTGCCAGCAGTTACCCGTTCCGACAGGGGAGCACTGAAGCTTTCTTT. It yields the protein CASSYPFRQGSTEAFF.